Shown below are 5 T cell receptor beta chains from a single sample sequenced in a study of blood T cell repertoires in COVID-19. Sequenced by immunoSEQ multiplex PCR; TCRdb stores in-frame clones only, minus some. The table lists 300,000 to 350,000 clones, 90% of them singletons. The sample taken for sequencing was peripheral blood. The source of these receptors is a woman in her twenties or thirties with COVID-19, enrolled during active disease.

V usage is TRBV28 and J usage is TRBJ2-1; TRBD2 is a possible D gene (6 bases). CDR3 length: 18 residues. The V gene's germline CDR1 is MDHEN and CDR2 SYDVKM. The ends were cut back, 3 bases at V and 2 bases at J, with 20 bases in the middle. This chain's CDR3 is CASSLGVGGSNTYNEQFF. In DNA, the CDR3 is TGTGCCAGCAGTTTGGGGGTGGGAGGATCTAACACCTACAATGAGCAGTTCTTC.

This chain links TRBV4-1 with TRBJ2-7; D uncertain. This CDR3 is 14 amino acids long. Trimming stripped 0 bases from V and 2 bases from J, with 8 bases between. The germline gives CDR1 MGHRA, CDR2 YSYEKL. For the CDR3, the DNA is TGCGCCAGCAGCCAAGATGGCAGAACCTACGAGCAGTACTTC. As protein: CASSQDGRTYEQYF.

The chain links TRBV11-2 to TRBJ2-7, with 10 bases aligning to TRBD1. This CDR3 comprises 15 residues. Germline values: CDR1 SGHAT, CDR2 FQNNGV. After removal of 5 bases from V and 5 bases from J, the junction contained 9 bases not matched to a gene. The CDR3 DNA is TGTGCCAGCAGCCCCCGGGACAGGGGAACCCACGAGCAGTACTTC. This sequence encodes CASSPRDRGTHEQYF.

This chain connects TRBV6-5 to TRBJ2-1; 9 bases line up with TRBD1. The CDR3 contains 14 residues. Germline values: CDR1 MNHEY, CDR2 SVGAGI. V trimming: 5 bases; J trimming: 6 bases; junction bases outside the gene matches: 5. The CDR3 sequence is CASSHRGPSNEQFF. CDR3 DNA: TGTGCCAGCAGTCACAGGGGGCCAAGCAATGAGCAGTTCTTC.

The CDR3 region has the DNA TGCGCCAGCAGTCAATCGGTACTAGCCAAAAACATTCAGTACTTC. The encoded protein is CASSQSVLAKNIQYF. V gene TRBV23-1 combines with J gene TRBJ2-4; D is ambiguous. TRBV23-1 is classed as an ORF, of uncertain function. Trimming shortened V by 0 bases and J by 0 bases, and 6 bases separated the two germline ends. The CDR3 length is 15 residues.